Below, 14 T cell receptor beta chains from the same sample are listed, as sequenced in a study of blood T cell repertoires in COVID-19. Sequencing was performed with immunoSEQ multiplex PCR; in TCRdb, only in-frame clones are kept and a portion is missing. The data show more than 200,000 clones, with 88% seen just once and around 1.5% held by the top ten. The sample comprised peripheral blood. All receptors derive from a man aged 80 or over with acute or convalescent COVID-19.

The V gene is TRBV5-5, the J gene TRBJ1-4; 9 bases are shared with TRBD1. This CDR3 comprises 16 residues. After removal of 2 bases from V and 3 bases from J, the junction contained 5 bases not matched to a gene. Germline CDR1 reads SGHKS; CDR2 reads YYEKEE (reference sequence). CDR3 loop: CASSFLQGAPNEKLFF. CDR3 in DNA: TGTGCCAGCAGCTTTTTACAGGGGGCTCCTAATGAAAAACTGTTTTTT. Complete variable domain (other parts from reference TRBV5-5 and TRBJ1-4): DAGVTQSPTHLIKTRGQQVTLRCSPISGHKSVSWYQQVLGQGPQFIFQYYEKEERGRGNFPDRFSARQFPNYSSELNVNALLLGDSALYLCASSFLQGAPNEKLFFGSGTQLSVL.

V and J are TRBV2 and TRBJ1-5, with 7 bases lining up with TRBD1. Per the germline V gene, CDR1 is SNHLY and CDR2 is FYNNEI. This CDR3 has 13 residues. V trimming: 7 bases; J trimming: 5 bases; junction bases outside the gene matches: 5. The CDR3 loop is CASTGQSYQPQHF. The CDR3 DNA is TGTGCCAGCACGGGACAGTCATATCAGCCCCAGCATTTT.

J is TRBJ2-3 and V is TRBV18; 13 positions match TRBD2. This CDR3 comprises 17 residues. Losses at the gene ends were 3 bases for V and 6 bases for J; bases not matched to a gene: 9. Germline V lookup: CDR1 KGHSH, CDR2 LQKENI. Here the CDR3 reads CASSPRLAGGRDDTQYF. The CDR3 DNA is TGTGCCAGCTCACCCCGACTAGCGGGAGGCAGAGACGATACGCAGTATTTT.

CDR3 coding DNA: TGCGCCAGCAGTCAGGACAGGGGGACCACCGGGGAGCTGTTTTTT. It codes for CASSQDRGTTGELFF. V is TRBV5-1 and J is TRBJ2-2; 10 nucleotides match TRBD1. This CDR3 has 15 residues. Losses at the gene ends were 5 bases for V and 4 bases for J; bases not matched to a gene: 5. Germline loops: CDR1 SGHRS, CDR2 YFSETQ.

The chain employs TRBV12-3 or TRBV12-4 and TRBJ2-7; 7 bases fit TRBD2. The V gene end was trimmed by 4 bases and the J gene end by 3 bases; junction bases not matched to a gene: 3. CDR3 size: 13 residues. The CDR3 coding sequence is TGTGCCAGCAGTTGGGGGGGAGGCTACGAGCAGTACTTC. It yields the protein CASSWGGGYEQYF.

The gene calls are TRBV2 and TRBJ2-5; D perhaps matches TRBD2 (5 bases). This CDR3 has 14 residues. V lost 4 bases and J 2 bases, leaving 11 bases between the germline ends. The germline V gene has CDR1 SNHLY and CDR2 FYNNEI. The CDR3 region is CASSVGRGQETQYF. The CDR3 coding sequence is TGTGCCAGCAGTGTAGGCCGGGGACAAGAGACCCAGTACTTC.

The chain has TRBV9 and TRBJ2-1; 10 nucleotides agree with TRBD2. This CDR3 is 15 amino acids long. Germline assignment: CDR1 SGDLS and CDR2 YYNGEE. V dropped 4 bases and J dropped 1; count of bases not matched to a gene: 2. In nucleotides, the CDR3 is TGTGCCAGCAGCCCTAGCGGGGGTTCCTACAATGAGCAGTTCTTC. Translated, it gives CASSPSGGSYNEQFF.

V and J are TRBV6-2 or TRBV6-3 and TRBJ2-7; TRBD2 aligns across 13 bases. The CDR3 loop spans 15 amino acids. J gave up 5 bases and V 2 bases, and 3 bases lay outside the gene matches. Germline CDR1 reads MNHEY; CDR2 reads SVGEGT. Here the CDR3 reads CASSYGTSGNHEQYF. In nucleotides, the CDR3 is TGTGCCAGCAGTTACGGGACTAGCGGGAACCACGAGCAGTACTTC.

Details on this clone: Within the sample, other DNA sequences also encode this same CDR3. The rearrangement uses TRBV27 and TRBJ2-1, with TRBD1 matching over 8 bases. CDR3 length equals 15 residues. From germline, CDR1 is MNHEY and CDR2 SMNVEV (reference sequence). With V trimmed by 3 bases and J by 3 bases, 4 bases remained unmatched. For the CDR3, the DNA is TGTGCCAGCAGTTTCGGGACAGGCAGCTACAATGAGCAGTTCTTC. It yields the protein CASSFGTGSYNEQFF.

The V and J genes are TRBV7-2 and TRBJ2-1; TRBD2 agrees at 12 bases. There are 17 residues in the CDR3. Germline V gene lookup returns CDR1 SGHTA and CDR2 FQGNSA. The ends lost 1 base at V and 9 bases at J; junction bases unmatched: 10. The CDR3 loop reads CASSLGSSGGAVGEQFF. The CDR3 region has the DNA TGTGCCAGCAGCTTAGGGTCTAGCGGGGGGGCCGTAGGTGAGCAGTTCTTC.

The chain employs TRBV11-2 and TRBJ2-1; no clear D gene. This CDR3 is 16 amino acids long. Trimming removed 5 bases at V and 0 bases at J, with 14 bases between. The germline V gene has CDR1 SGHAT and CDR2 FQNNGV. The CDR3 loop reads CASSLYVLSSYNEQFF. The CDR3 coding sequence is TGTGCCAGCAGCCTGTACGTCCTTAGCTCCTACAATGAGCAGTTCTTC.

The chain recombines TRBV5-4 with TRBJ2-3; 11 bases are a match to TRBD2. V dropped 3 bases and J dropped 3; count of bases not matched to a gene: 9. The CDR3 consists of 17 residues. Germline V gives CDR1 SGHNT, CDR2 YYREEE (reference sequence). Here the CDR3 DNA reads TGTGCCAGCAGCTCTGGACTAGCGGGTCGTCAAACAGATACGCAGTATTTT. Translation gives CASSSGLAGRQTDTQYF.

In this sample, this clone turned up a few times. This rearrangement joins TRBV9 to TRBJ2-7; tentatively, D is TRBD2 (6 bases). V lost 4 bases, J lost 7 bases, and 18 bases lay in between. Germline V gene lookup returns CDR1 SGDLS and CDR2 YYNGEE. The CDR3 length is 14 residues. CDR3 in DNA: TGTGCCAGCAGCCACGGAGGGAACCTAGGAGAGCAGTACTTC. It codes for CASSHGGNLGEQYF.

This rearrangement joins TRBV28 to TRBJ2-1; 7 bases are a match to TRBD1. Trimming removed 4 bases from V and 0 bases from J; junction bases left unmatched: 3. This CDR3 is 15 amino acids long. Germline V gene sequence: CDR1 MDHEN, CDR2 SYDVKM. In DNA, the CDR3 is TGTGCCAGCAGTTCGACAGGGAGCTCCTACAATGAGCAGTTCTTC. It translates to CASSSTGSSYNEQFF. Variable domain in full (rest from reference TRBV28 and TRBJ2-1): DVKVTQSSRYLVKRTGEKVFLECVQDMDHENMFWYRQDPGLGLRLIYFSYDVKMKEKGDIPEGYSVSREKKERFSLILESASTNQTSMYLCASSSTGSSYNEQFFGPGTRLTVL.